This TCR beta chain was captured in a study of technical replicates of blood from a handful of donors. Method: immunoSEQ multiplex PCR; TCRdb's copy keeps in-frame clones and lacks some. The sample lists over 55,000 clones; roughly 86% were seen once. This clone was seen just once. V lost 0 bases and J lost 2, with 11 bases in between. Per germline, CDR1 LGHNA and CDR2 YSLEER. The CDR3 runs 16 residues. This TCR derives from a human donor in good health. Some clones in this sample may be carry-over from other donors' samples. The chain employs TRBV4-3 and TRBJ1-5; D might be TRBD1 (5 bases). The sequencing input was PBMCs. The CDR3 bases are TGCGCCAGCAGCCAAGATTGGGGCAGGGGCAATCAGCCCCAGCATTTT. It is translated as CASSQDWGRGNQPQHF.